These T cell receptor beta chains were read from a single sample in a study of T cell responses to AZD1222 COVID-19 vaccine. Using immunoSEQ multiplex PCR, the repertoire was profiled, and TCRdb retains in-frame clones only, with some absent. The profile shows roughly 150,000 clones, under 95% of them singletons. The starting material was peripheral blood, obtained on day 0 of AZD1222 vaccination. All receptors come from an adult in good health. Each CDR3 is given without its conserved first and last residue.

V gene	J gene	CDR3 protein
TRBV27	TRBJ1-6	ASSSLDRGWSPLH
TRBV5-4	TRBJ1-1	ASSLERQTGAF
TRBV6-5	TRBJ1-3	ASSSTGGSGNTIY
TRBV9	TRBJ2-7	ASSAGTGDPYEQY
TRBV5-1	TRBJ1-2	ASTRDRPNYGYT
TRBV7-2	TRBJ2-7	ASSPGLRSYEQY
TRBV11-3	TRBJ2-1	ASSFGSGPQYEQF
TRBV5-8	TRBJ2-6	ASERGLPIAGANVLT
TRBV5-8	TRBJ2-7	ASKRAGTSYEQY
TRBV28	TRBJ1-2	ASSTRQGGNYGYT
TRBV11-2	TRBJ2-5	ASSPRASGGQETQY
TRBV10-1	TRBJ2-3	ASSGMRGAPDTQY
TRBV29-1	TRBJ2-1	SVVGTSGSSYNEQF
TRBV19	TRBJ2-2	ASSVQVGELF
TRBV30	TRBJ2-2	AWSGGRGYDGELF
TRBV6-6	TRBJ1-4	ASSPGTGAPEAEKLF
TRBV10-2	TRBJ2-1	ASGDSYNEQF
TRBV3-1/TRBV3-2	TRBJ2-2	ASSHGAGKREGLGGELF
TRBV27	TRBJ2-7	ASSLSEASGALQY
TRBV6-1	TRBJ2-3	ASSEAFRGSDTQY
TRBV5-8	TRBJ2-7	ASSWGQGVYEQY
TRBV11-2	TRBJ1-6	ASSAGVLSSYNSPLH
TRBV2	TRBJ2-2	ASSVDLRTGIPGELF
TRBV5-6	TRBJ2-1	ASSLVREGDEQF
TRBV11-2	TRBJ2-2	ASSLNGELF
TRBV19	TRBJ1-4	ASRHSSGEKLF
TRBV4-3	TRBJ2-4	ASSQDTPGTGNIQY
TRBV19	TRBJ2-1	ASSTNLGLAGDEQF
TRBV6-8	TRBJ1-1	ASQGEGQMNTEAF
TRBV4-1	TRBJ2-7	ASGQRVQFYEQY
TRBV19	TRBJ1-3	ASSIRAQPLSGNTIY